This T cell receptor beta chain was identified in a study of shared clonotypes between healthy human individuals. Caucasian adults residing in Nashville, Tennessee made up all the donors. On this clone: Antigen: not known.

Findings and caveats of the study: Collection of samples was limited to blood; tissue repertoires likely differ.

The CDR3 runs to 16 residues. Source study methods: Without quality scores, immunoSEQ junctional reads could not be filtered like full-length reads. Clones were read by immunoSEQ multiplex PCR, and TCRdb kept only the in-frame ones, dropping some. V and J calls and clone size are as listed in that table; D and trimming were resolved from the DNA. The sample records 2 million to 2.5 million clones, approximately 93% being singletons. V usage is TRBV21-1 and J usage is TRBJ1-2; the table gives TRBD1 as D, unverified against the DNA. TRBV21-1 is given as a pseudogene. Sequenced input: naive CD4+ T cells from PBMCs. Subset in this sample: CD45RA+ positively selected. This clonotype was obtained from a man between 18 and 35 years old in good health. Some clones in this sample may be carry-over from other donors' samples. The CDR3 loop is CASSPIRYQLAYGYTF. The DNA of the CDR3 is TGTGCCAGCAGCCCCATCAGGTACCAACTGGCCTATGGCTACACCTTC.